This is a list of T cell receptor beta chains from one sample in a study of cytomegalovirus exposure and HLA in healthy donors. Method: immunoSEQ multiplex PCR; TCRdb's copy keeps in-frame clones and lacks some. The sample holds some 190,000 clones, around 80% seen once. The sequenced material came from PBMCs. The receptors come from a male donor in good health and CMV-seronegative. The CDR3 runs from the conserved cysteine through the conserved F or W. The D gene is left open where the match is weak. Rows may omit the clone size; those that give it use once, few, many or a size class.

TRBV5-1,few,TRBD1,TRBJ1-2,CASSTGQERKGYTF,TGCGCCAGCAGCACTGGACAGGAGAGAAAGGGCTACACCTTC
TRBV7-6,few,.,TRBJ1-4,CASSLQGGNEKLFF,TGTGCCAGCAGCTTGCAAGGGGGAAATGAAAAACTGTTTTTT
TRBV9,.,.,TRBJ2-5,CASSVVGGQPQETQYF,TGTGCCAGCAGCGTAGTAGGAGGACAGCCCCAAGAGACCCAGTACTTC
TRBV6-1,.,.,TRBJ2-7,CASSEGPPGVYEQYF,TGTGCCAGCAGTGAAGGACCCCCGGGGGTCTACGAGCAGTACTTC
TRBV18,.,TRBD2,TRBJ2-1,CASSSTSGSGNEQFF,TGTGCCAGCTCTTCGACTAGCGGGAGCGGGAATGAGCAGTTCTTC
TRBV19,few,.,TRBJ1-1,CASRDTLNTEAFF,TGTGCCAGTAGGGACACCCTGAACACTGAAGCTTTCTTT
TRBV5-6,.,.,TRBJ1-4,CASSLGPGGVGNEKLFF,TGTGCCAGCAGCTTGGGTCCGGGGGGCGTAGGTAATGAAAAACTGTTTTTT
TRBV9,.,TRBD2,TRBJ2-3,CASSPPGTSGTDTQYF,TGTGCCAGCAGCCCACCCGGGACTAGCGGCACAGATACGCAGTATTTT
TRBV5-1,.,TRBD2,TRBJ2-5,CASSGQASGGAETQYF,TGCGCCAGCAGCGGCCAGGCCAGCGGGGGGGCGGAGACCCAGTACTTC
TRBV5-4,.,.,TRBJ2-5,CASSLEPTGYQETQYF,TGTGCCAGCAGCTTGGAACCTACGGGTTACCAAGAGACCCAGTACTTC
TRBV7-2,.,TRBD1,TRBJ1-4,CASSLAPQGAGEKLFF,TGTGCCAGCAGCTTAGCCCCACAGGGGGCAGGTGAAAAACTGTTTTTT
TRBV7-2,once,.,TRBJ1-5,CASSQAPGSQPQHF,TGTGCCAGCAGCCAGGCTCCCGGCTCTCAGCCCCAGCATTTT
TRBV10-3,.,.,TRBJ2-7,CAISGGTQGGEQYF,TGTGCCATCAGCGGGGGGACACAGGGCGGCGAGCAGTACTTC
TRBV19,.,TRBD1,TRBJ1-3,CASSLTGEAGNTIYF,TGTGCCAGTAGTCTCACAGGGGAGGCTGGAAACACCATATATTTT
TRBV5-1,.,TRBD2,TRBJ2-1,CASTTSGTYNEQFF,TGCGCCAGCACGACTAGCGGGACCTACAATGAGCAGTTCTTC
TRBV19,few,TRBD1,TRBJ1-1,CASSTTGVLATEAFF,TGTGCCAGTAGTACCACAGGGGTGTTGGCCACTGAAGCTTTCTTT
TRBV30,.,.,TRBJ2-3,CAWSPSTDAQYF,TGTGCCTGGAGCCCTAGCACAGATGCGCAGTATTTT
TRBV6-5,.,.,TRBJ1-6,CASRNDRFNNSPLHF,TGTGCCAGCAGAAACGACAGGTTCAATAATTCACCCCTCCACTTT
TRBV19,.,.,TRBJ1-4,CASIARGGTNEKLFF,TGTGCCAGTATCGCAAGGGGTGGCACTAATGAAAAACTGTTTTTT
TRBV6-5,.,TRBD1,TRBJ2-7,CASSPLGTGGDEQYF,TGTGCCAGCAGTCCCTTAGGGACAGGGGGCGACGAGCAGTACTTC
TRBV10-3,.,.,TRBJ2-5,CAISERDQETQYF,TGTGCCATCAGTGAGAGAGACCAAGAGACCCAGTACTTC
TRBV4-1,once,TRBD2,TRBJ2-1,CASSQDRTSGGNEQFF,TGCGCCAGCAGCCAAGATAGAACTAGCGGAGGCAATGAGCAGTTCTTC
TRBV5-4,.,.,TRBJ1-4,CASSWANEKLFF,TGTGCCAGCAGCTGGGCAAATGAAAAACTGTTTTTT
TRBV5-4,.,.,TRBJ2-5,CASSLVGKGAGRQETQYF,TGTGCCAGCAGCTTGGTGGGCAAGGGCGCGGGGCGCCAAGAGACCCAGTACTTC
TRBV29-1,.,.,TRBJ2-3,CSVEDTLTSTDTQYF,TGCAGCGTTGAAGATACCCTAACTAGCACAGATACGCAGTATTTT
TRBV6-5,few,TRBD1,TRBJ2-2,CASRDTGGNTGELFF,TGTGCCAGCAGAGATACAGGGGGGAACACCGGGGAGCTGTTTTTT
TRBV10-3,.,TRBD1,TRBJ1-2,CAIRSDREEDGYTF,TGTGCCATCCGATCGGACAGGGAGGAGGATGGCTACACCTTC
TRBV5-4,.,.,TRBJ2-5,CASSLGVSVSFGETQYF,TGTGCCAGCAGCTTGGGAGTTAGCGTGTCCTTTGGGGAGACCCAGTACTTC
TRBV6-5,.,TRBD2,TRBJ2-1,CASSLRRGNYNEQFF,TGTGCCAGCAGTTTGAGGCGGGGGAACTACAATGAGCAGTTCTTC
TRBV27,.,.,TRBJ1-2,CASSFGGSTGYTF,TGTGCCAGCAGTTTCGGGGGTTCCACCGGCTACACCTTC
TRBV7-6,once,.,TRBJ2-3,CASSLGAGARTDTQYF,TGTGCCAGCAGCTTAGGTGCGGGGGCCCGCACAGATACGCAGTATTTT
TRBV5-1,.,.,TRBJ2-5,CASSYGSGQETQYF,TGCGCCAGCAGCTACGGATCAGGTCAAGAGACCCAGTACTTC
TRBV6-4,.,TRBD1,TRBJ1-2,CASMGPGGSGYTF,TGTGCCAGCATGGGGCCAGGGGGCAGTGGCTACACCTTC
TRBV19,few,TRBD1,TRBJ1-1,CASSTPSQGDAFF,TGTGCCAGTAGTACCCCCTCACAGGGGGATGCTTTCTTT
TRBV29-1,few,.,TRBJ2-1,CSVIERQALSEQFF,TGCAGCGTGATAGAAAGACAGGCGTTATCTGAGCAGTTCTTC
TRBV27,.,.,TRBJ1-5,CASSFRQSADSNQPQHF,TGTGCCAGCAGTTTTAGGCAGAGCGCCGATAGCAATCAGCCCCAGCATTTT
TRBV7-8,once,TRBD1,TRBJ2-1,CASRPDRGRRNEQFF,TGTGCCAGCAGACCGGACAGGGGAAGGCGCAATGAGCAGTTCTTC
TRBV25-1,.,.,TRBJ2-7,CASSEVAEVYEQYF,TGTGCCAGCAGTGAAGTGGCGGAGGTTTACGAGCAGTACTTC
TRBV10-3,.,.,TRBJ1-5,CAIAARDNQPQHF,TGTGCCATCGCCGCCAGGGACAATCAGCCCCAGCATTTT
TRBV25-1,.,TRBD1,TRBJ2-1,CASSRPGQGYNEQFF,TGTGCCAGCAGTCGTCCGGGACAGGGATACAATGAGCAGTTCTTC
TRBV7-2,.,TRBD1,TRBJ2-3,CASSPRTGTGTDTQYF,TGTGCCAGCAGCCCTCGGACAGGGACGGGCACAGATACGCAGTATTTT
TRBV6-1,few,.,TRBJ1-5,CASSEGPAGFQPQHF,TGTGCCAGCAGCGAGGGACCGGCGGGGTTTCAGCCCCAGCATTTT
TRBV7-3,.,.,TRBJ2-7,CASSLTTGDRFYF,TGTGCCAGCAGCTTAACGACCGGAGACAGGTTTTACTTC
TRBV5-6,.,.,TRBJ2-5,CASSFAAGQETQYF,TGTGCCAGCAGCTTCGCGGCGGGTCAAGAGACCCAGTACTTC
TRBV10-3,once,.,TRBJ1-2,CAIRGGGTNYGYTF,TGTGCCATCAGAGGGGGGGGCACCAACTATGGCTACACCTTC
TRBV6-1,.,.,TRBJ2-3,CASSRDTLSTDTQYF,TGTGCCAGCAGCCGGGACACCCTTAGCACAGATACGCAGTATTTT